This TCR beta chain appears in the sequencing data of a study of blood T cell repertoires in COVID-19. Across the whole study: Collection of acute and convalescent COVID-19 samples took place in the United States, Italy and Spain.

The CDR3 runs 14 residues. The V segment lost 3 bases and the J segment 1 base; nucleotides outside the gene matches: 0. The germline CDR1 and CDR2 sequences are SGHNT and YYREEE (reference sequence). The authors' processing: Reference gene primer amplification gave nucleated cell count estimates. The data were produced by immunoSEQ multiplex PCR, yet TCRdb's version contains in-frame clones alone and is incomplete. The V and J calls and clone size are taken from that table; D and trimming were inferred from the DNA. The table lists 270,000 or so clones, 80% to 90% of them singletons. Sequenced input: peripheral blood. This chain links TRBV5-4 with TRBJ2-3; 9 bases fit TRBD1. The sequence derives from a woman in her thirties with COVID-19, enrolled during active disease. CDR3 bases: TGTGCCAGCAGCTGGGACAGGGGCACAGATACGCAGTATTTT. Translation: CASSWDRGTDTQYF.